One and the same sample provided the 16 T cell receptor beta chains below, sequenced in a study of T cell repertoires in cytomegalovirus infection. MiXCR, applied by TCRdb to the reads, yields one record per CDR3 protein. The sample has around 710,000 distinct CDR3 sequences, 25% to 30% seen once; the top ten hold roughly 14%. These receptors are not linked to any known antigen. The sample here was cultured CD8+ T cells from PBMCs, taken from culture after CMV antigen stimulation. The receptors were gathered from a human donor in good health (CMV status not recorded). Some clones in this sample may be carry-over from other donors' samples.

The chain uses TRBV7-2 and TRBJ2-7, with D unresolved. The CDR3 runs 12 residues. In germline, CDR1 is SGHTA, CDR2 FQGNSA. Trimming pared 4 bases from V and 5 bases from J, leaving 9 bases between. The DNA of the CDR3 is TGTGCCAGCAGCTCAGCCCCCAACGAGCAGTACGTC. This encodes CASSSAPNEQYV.

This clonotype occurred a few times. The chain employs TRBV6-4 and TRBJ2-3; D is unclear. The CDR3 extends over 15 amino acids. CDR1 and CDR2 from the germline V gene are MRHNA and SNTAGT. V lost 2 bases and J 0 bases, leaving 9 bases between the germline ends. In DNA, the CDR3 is TGTGCCAGCAGTGACGGGCAGACTAGCACAGATACGCAGTATTTT. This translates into CASSDGQTSTDTQYF.

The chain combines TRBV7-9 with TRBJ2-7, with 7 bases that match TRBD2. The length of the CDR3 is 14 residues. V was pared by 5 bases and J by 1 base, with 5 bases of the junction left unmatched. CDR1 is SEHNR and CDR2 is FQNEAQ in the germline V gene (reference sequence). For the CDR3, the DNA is TGTGCCAGCAGCGAGCGGGGTGGATCCTACGAGCAGTACTTC. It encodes CASSERGGSYEQYF. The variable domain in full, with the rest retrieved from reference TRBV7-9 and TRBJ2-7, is DTGVSQNPRHKITKRGQNVTFRCDPISEHNRLYWYRQTLGQGPEFLTYFQNEAQLEKSRLLSDRFSAERPKGSFSTLEIQRTEQGDSAMYLCASSERGGSYEQYFGPGTRLTVT.

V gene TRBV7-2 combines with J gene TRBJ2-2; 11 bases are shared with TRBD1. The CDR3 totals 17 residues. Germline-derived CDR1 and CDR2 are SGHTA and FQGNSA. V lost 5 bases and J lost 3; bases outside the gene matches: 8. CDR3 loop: CASSIPGQGVDTGELFF. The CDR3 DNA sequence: TGTGCCAGCAGCATACCGGGACAGGGGGTAGACACCGGGGAGCTGTTTTTT.

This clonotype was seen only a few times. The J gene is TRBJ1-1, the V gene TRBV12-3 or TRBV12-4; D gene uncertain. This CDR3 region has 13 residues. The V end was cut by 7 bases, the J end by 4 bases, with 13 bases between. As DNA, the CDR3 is TGTGCCAGCACTCGGAACCCATTCACTGAAGCTTTCTTT. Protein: CASTRNPFTEAFF.

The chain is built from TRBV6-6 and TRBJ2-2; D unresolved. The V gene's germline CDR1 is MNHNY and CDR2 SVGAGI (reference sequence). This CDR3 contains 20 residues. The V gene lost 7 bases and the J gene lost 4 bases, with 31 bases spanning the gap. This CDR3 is CASTDRYPQGLHQFTGELFF. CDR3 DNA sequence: TGTGCCAGCACCGACCGATACCCACAAGGGCTCCACCAATTCACCGGGGAGCTGTTTTTT.

The CDR3 spells CASSRGDSRGYTF. The CDR3 region has the DNA TGTGCCAGTAGTCGCGGGGACAGTCGGGGCTACACCTTC. The V gene is TRBV19, the J gene TRBJ1-2; TRBD1 aligns across 7 bases. Trimming removed 5 bases from V and 8 bases from J; junction bases left unmatched: 8. This CDR3 has 13 amino acids. Germline values: CDR1 LNHDA, CDR2 SQIVND (reference sequence).

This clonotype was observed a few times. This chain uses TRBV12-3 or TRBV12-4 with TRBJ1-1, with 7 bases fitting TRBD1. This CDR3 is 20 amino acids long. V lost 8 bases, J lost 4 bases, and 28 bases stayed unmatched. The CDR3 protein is CASLTLANRGKVAGLTEAFF. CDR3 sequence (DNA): TGTGCCAGCCTAACCTTGGCTAACAGGGGAAAAGTCGCCGGCCTCACTGAAGCTTTCTTT.

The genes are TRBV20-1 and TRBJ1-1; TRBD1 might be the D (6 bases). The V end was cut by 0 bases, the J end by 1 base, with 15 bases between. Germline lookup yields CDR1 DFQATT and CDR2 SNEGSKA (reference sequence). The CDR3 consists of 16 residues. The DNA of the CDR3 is TGCAGTGCTAGAGATCAGGGGAGGGGGAGGAACACTGAAGCTTTCTTT. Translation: CSARDQGRGRNTEAFF.

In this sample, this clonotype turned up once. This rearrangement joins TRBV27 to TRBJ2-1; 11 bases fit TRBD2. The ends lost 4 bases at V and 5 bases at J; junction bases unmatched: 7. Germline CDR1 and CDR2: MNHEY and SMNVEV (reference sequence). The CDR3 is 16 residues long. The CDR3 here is CASSSSFSGGDNEQFF. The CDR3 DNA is TGTGCCAGCAGTTCGTCCTTTAGCGGGGGGGACAATGAGCAGTTCTTC.

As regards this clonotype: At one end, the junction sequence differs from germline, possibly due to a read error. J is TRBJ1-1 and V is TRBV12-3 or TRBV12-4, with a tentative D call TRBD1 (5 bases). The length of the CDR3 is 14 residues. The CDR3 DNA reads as TGCGCCAGCAGCCTGGGACCCACGAACACTGAAGCTTTCTTT. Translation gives CASSLGPTNTEAFF.

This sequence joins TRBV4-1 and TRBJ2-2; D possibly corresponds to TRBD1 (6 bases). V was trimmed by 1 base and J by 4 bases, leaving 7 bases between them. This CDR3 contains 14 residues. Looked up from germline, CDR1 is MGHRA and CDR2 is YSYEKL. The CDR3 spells CASSQGRGTGELFF. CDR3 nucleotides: TGCGCCAGCAGCCAAGGCAGGGGCACCGGGGAGCTGTTTTTT.

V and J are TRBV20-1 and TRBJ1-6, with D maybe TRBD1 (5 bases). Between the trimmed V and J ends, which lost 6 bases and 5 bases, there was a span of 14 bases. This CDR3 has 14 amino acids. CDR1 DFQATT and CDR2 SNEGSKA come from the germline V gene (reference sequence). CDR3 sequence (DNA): TGCAGTGCAGAAGGGACGGATAATAATTCACCCCTCCACTTT. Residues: CSAEGTDNNSPLHF.

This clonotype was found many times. For the CDR3, the DNA is TGTGCCAGCAGTTCCGGGTCCCTTAGGGGTCGGGAGCTGTTTTTT. This encodes CASSSGSLRGRELFF. The rearrangement links TRBV7-3 to TRBJ2-2; the D gene is possibly TRBD1 (5 bases). Germline V gene lookup returns CDR1 SGHTA and CDR2 FQGTGA. V lost 6 bases, J lost 9 bases, and 20 bases lay in between. The CDR3 loop spans 15 amino acids.

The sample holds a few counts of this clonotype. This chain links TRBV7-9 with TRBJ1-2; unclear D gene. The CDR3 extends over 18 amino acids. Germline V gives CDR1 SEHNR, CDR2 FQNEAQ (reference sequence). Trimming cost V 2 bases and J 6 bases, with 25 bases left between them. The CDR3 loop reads CASSLIGRTLKVGDGYTF. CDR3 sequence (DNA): TGTGCCAGCAGCTTAATTGGCAGGACTTTGAAGGTCGGGGATGGCTACACCTTC.

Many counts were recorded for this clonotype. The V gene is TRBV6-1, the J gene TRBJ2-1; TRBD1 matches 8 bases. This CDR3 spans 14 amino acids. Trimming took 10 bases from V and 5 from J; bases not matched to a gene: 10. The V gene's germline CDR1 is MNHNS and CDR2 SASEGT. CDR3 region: CATSDQGAHNEQFF. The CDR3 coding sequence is TGTGCCACCTCTGATCAGGGGGCCCACAATGAGCAGTTCTTC.